The following is a TCR beta chain sequence with its context. Other DNA sequences in the sample encode the same CDR3. This specimen belongs to a study of shared clonotypes between healthy human individuals. Germline assignment: CDR1 MDHEN and CDR2 SYDVKM. This CDR3 has 11 amino acids. The V gene lost 6 bases and the J gene lost 4 bases, with 7 bases spanning the gap. The naive CD8 fraction comprised CD45RO-negative cells positively selected for CCR7 and excluded terminally differentiated effector memory CD45RA+ cells. Study donors comprised healthy, HIV-negative adults devoid of recent acute infection or vaccination. Clones were read by immunoSEQ multiplex PCR, and TCRdb kept only the in-frame ones, dropping some. The table lists about 800,000 clones, 96% of them singletons.

This TCR derives from a man between 25 and 39 years old in good health. The gene calls are TRBV28 and TRBJ2-7, with TRBD1 as a possible D gene (6 bases). Material: naive CD8+ T cells sorted from blood. CDR3 sequence reads: CASSRGYEQYF. The DNA of the CDR3 is TGTGCCAGCAGCAGGGGTTACGAGCAGTACTTC. The full variable domain, in which reference TRBV28 and TRBJ2-7 provide the parts outside the CDR3, is DVKVTQSSRYLVKRTGEKVFLECVQDMDHENMFWYRQDPGLGLRLIYFSYDVKMKEKGDIPEGYSVSREKKERFSLILESASTNQTSMYLCASSRGYEQYFGPGTRLTVT.